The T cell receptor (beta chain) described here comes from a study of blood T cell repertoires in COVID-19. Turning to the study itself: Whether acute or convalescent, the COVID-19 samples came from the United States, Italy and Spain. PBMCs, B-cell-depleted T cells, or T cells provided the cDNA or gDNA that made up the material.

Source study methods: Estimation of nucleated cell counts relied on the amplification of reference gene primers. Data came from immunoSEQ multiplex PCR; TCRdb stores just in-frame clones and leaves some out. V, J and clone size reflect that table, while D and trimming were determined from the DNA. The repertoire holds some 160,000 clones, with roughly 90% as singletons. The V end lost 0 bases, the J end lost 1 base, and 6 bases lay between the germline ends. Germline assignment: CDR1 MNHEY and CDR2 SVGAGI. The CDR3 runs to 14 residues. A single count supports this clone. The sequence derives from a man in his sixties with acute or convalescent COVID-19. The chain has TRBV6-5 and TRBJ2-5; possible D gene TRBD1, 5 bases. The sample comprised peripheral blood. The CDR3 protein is CASSYSDTQETQYF. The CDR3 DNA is TGTGCCAGCAGTTACTCGGACACCCAAGAGACCCAGTACTTC.